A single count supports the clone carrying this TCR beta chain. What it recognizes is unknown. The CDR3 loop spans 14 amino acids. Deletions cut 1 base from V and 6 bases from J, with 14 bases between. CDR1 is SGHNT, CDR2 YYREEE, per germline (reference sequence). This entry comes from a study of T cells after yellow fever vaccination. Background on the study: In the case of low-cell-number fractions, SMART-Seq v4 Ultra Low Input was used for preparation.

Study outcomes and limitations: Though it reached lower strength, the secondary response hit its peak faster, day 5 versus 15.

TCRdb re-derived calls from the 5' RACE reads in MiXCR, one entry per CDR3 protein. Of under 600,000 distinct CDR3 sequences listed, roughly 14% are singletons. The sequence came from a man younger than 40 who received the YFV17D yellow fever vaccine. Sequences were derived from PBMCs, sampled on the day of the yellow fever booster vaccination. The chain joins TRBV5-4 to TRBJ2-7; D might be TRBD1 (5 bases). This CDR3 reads CASSLWGATAEQYF. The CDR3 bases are TGTGCCAGCAGCTTGTGGGGCGCAACCGCCGAGCAGTACTTC.